Shown below are 12 T cell receptor beta chains from a single sample sequenced in a study of shared clonotypes between healthy human individuals. The naive CD8 subset, CD45RO-negative cells positively selected for CCR7, excluded terminally differentiated effector memory CD45RA+ cells. Clones were read by immunoSEQ multiplex PCR, and TCRdb kept only the in-frame ones, dropping some. Among about 2.2 million clones listed, 85% to 95% were seen once. Source material: naive CD8+ T cells from PBMCs. These receptors all stem from a man aged 18 to 35 in good health. Some clones in this sample may be carry-over from other donors' samples.

The rearrangement uses TRBV9 and TRBJ2-7; TRBD2 is a possible D gene (5 bases). V was pared by 0 bases and J by 5 bases, with 12 bases between. The CDR3 covers 14 residues. Looked up from germline, CDR1 is SGDLS and CDR2 is YYNGEE. Here the CDR3 DNA reads TGTGCCAGCAGCGTAGGAGGGAAGACCCACGAGCAGTACTTC. Its protein product is CASSVGGKTHEQYF. Looking up the rest from reference TRBV9 and TRBJ2-7 gives the full variable domain: DSGVTQTPKHLITATGQRVTLRCSPRSGDLSVYWYQQSLDQGLQFLIQYYNGEERAKGNILERFSAQQFPDLHSELNLSSLELGDSALYFCASSVGGKTHEQYFGPGTRLTVT.

Details on this clone: Other DNA sequences in the sample encode the same CDR3. This chain joins TRBV9 and TRBJ2-7, with TRBD1 identical over 7 bases. V lost 3 bases to trimming and J lost 2 bases; unmatched junction nucleotides: 5. The CDR3 contains 14 residues. The V gene's germline CDR1 is SGDLS and CDR2 YYNGEE. CDR3 residues: CASSATGSPYEQYF. CDR3 DNA sequence: TGTGCCAGCAGCGCGACAGGGAGTCCCTACGAGCAGTACTTC.

The rearrangement joins TRBV6-6 to TRBJ2-1; D is undetermined. V lost 7 bases to trimming and J lost 5 bases, with 15 bases between them. The germline gives CDR1 MNHNY, CDR2 SVGAGI (reference sequence). The length of the CDR3 is 14 residues. CDR3 nucleotide sequence: TGTGCCAGCAAGGGTGACCGAACAAACAATGAGCAGTTCTTC. This translates into CASKGDRTNNEQFF.

V gene TRBV7-9 combines with J gene TRBJ1-2; 10 bases align to TRBD1. V lost 5 bases and J lost 4; bases outside the gene matches: 7. CDR1 and CDR2 (germline): SEHNR, FQNEAQ (reference sequence). There are 15 residues in the CDR3. The CDR3 protein is CASSAGTGDFYGYTF. The CDR3 DNA sequence: TGTGCCAGCAGCGCCGGGACAGGGGATTTCTATGGCTACACCTTC.

The chain combines TRBV30 with TRBJ2-5, with D possibly matching TRBD2 (8 bases). Trimming removed 3 bases at V and 5 bases at J, with 19 bases between. Germline V gene data show CDR1 as GTSNPN and CDR2 as SVGIG (reference sequence). The CDR3 covers 15 residues. CDR3 bases: TGTGCCTGGAGGGAACTAGCGGAGGGGGCCGAGACCCAGTACTTC. Its protein is CAWRELAEGAETQYF.

This sequence joins TRBV2 and TRBJ2-7, with a weak D call TRBD1 (6 bases). Trimming removed 3 bases from V and 5 bases from J, with 14 bases in between. This CDR3 is built from 14 residues. Germline loops: CDR1 SNHLY, CDR2 FYNNEI. The CDR3: CASSDSWGPHEQYF. The CDR3 DNA reads as TGTGCCAGCAGTGATTCCTGGGGGCCCCACGAGCAGTACTTC.

CDR3 sequence reads: CAISESPEGHREQYF. CDR3 nucleotide sequence: TGTGCCATCAGTGAGTCCCCTGAGGGTCATCGCGAGCAGTACTTC. The chain combines TRBV10-3 with TRBJ2-7; possibly TRBD2 for D (5 bases). The CDR3 is 15 residues long. Trimming removed 0 bases at V and 6 bases at J, with 15 bases between. CDR1 is ENHRY, CDR2 SYGVKD, per germline.

The chain uses TRBV19 and TRBJ2-3; D is unclear. Germline lookup yields CDR1 LNHDA and CDR2 SQIVND (reference sequence). V was shortened by 5 bases and J by 2 bases, with 8 bases between the two germline ends. This CDR3 region has 13 residues. The CDR3 bases are TGTGCCAGTAGTGCCATATTCACAGATACGCAGTATTTT. Its translation: CASSAIFTDTQYF.

The CDR3 DNA reads TGTGCCAGCAGCTCTGTCTGGGGTGTGCGCTCCTACGAGCAGTACTTC. Protein: CASSSVWGVRSYEQYF. The J gene is TRBJ2-7, the V gene TRBV7-2; D is unclear. CDR3 size: 16 residues. Trimming cost V 4 bases and J 0 bases, with 16 bases left between them. Germline V gene sequence: CDR1 SGHTA, CDR2 FQGNSA.

The chain has TRBV9 and TRBJ2-7; D gene uncertain. The CDR3 loop spans 15 amino acids. Trimming removed 0 bases from V and 0 bases from J, with 10 bases in between. Germline values: CDR1 SGDLS, CDR2 YYNGEE. Written as DNA, the CDR3 is TGTGCCAGCAGCGTAGCGGCTACACCCTCCTACGAGCAGTACTTC. Translated: CASSVAATPSYEQYF.

This clone was seen only once. The chain combines TRBV7-2 with TRBJ1-1, with 7 nucleotides matching TRBD1. Germline V CDR1 and CDR2: SGHTA, FQGNSA. J was trimmed by 6 bases and V by 5 bases; bases with no gene match: 15. This CDR3 comprises 16 residues. The chain's CDR3 is CASSPLHWDRESEAFF. CDR3 sequence (DNA): TGTGCCAGCAGCCCCCTGCATTGGGACAGAGAGTCTGAAGCTTTCTTT.

This clone has a handful of counts. The chain links TRBV2 to TRBJ1-5; no definite D call. Trimming took 4 bases from V and 0 from J, leaving 10 bases between them. Germline V gives CDR1 SNHLY, CDR2 FYNNEI. CDR3 length: 15 residues. The CDR3 bases are TGTGCCAGCAGTGGTGGGCAGTTTAGCAATCAGCCCCAGCATTTT. It codes for CASSGGQFSNQPQHF.